One and the same sample provided the 31 T cell receptor beta chains below, sequenced in a study of identical twins. Each CDR3 protein gets one entry after TCRdb re-called the 5' RACE reads with MiXCR. The repertoire has around 220,000 distinct CDR3 sequences, over 11% of them found once; the top ten carry about 9%. The sample taken for sequencing was memory (CD45RO+) T cells sorted from blood. The receptors come from a young woman in good health.

The chain employs TRBV20-1 and TRBJ2-5, with 15 bases lining up with TRBD2. CDR3 length: 16 residues. CDR1 is DFQATT and CDR2 is SNEGSKA in the germline V gene (reference sequence). Trimming cost V 5 bases and J 5 bases; bases outside gene matches: 9. The CDR3 region has the DNA TGCAGTGCTTTCGGACTAGCGGGAGGGCCGGGGGAGACCCAGTACTTC. Translation gives CSAFGLAGGPGETQYF.

This chain uses TRBV12-3 or TRBV12-4 with TRBJ2-1, with 13 nucleotides matching TRBD2. Trimming at V came to 8 bases and at J to 2 bases, leaving 0 bases not matched to a gene. This CDR3 contains 14 residues. The DNA of the CDR3 is TGTGCCAGCGGACTAGCGGGAGCCTACAATGAGCAGTTCTTC. Translated: CASGLAGAYNEQFF.

This chain joins TRBV27 and TRBJ2-7, with TRBD1 matching 10 bases. V was clipped by 3 bases and J by 7 bases; unmatched bases: 9. The CDR3 is 15 residues long. CDR1 MNHEY and CDR2 SMNVEV come from the germline V gene (reference sequence). The CDR3 coding sequence is TGTGCCAGCAGTTTTAAGAAGGGACAGGGGTATGAGCAGTACTTC. Amino acid sequence: CASSFKKGQGYEQYF.

This clonotype was seen a few times. The chain is built from TRBV7-2 and TRBJ2-1, with a possible D match to TRBD2 (6 bases). Germline V gives CDR1 SGHTA, CDR2 FQGNSA. The CDR3 extends over 9 amino acids. V shed 4 bases and J shed 16 bases, with 8 bases lying between them. The chain's CDR3 is CASSSGTFF. Here the CDR3 DNA reads TGTGCCAGCAGCTCAGGGACTTTCTTC.

This clonotype was observed a few times. The chain has TRBV14 and TRBJ2-1; 12 nucleotides align to TRBD2. This CDR3 is 16 amino acids long. Losses at the gene ends were 1 base for V and 9 bases for J; bases not matched to a gene: 7. Germline V CDR1 and CDR2: SGHDN, FVKESK. CDR3 residues: CASSQGASGRGGEQFF. In DNA form, the CDR3 reads TGTGCCAGCAGCCAAGGTGCTAGCGGGAGGGGAGGTGAGCAGTTCTTC.

This clonotype came up many times. V gene TRBV10-3 combines with J gene TRBJ2-7; D is perhaps TRBD2 (6 bases). The ends were cut back, 4 bases at V and 0 bases at J, with 7 bases in the middle. Germline V gives CDR1 ENHRY, CDR2 SYGVKD. There are 13 residues in the CDR3. The CDR3 here is CAISGTNSYEQYF. DNA for the CDR3: TGTGCCATCAGTGGGACTAACTCCTACGAGCAGTACTTC.

The chain is built from TRBV7-2 and TRBJ2-5; 7 positions agree with TRBD2. The trim removed 5 bases at V and 5 bases at J, leaving 14 bases unmatched. Germline V CDR1 and CDR2: SGHTA, FQGNSA. CDR3 length equals 16 residues. The CDR3 coding sequence is TGTGCCAGCAGCCCAAACTTGGGGCGGGAGTTCGAGACCCAGTACTTC. This sequence encodes CASSPNLGREFETQYF.

This clonotype has more than one count but fewer than ten. This sequence joins TRBV20-1 and TRBJ2-7, with unresolved D. V shed 7 bases and J shed 0 bases, with 10 bases lying between them. Germline V CDR1 and CDR2: DFQATT, SNEGSKA (reference sequence). There are 12 residues in the CDR3. The CDR3 DNA follows: TGCAGTGTCGTGGGTGACTCCTACGAGCAGTACTTC. Residues: CSVVGDSYEQYF.

Ten or more counts support this clonotype. V is TRBV20-1 and J is TRBJ2-2; 8 bases map to TRBD2. The germline gives CDR1 DFQATT, CDR2 SNEGSKA (reference sequence). Trimming cost V 3 bases and J 3 bases; bases outside gene matches: 3. CDR3 length: 14 amino acids. The chain's CDR3 is CSARGTSDTGELFF. CDR3 coding DNA: TGCAGTGCTAGGGGGACTAGTGACACCGGGGAGCTGTTTTTT.

The CDR3 is CASSLRDHYEQYF. DNA for the CDR3: TGTGCCAGCAGTTTGAGGGACCACTACGAGCAGTACTTC. The V and J genes are TRBV12-3 or TRBV12-4 and TRBJ2-7, with D tentatively TRBD1 or TRBD2 (5 bases each). V gave up 3 bases and J gave up 3 bases, with 9 bases separating them. There are 13 residues in the CDR3.

This chain uses TRBV7-8 with TRBJ2-2; unclear D gene. Trimming shortened V by 5 bases and J by 6 bases, and 10 bases separated the two germline ends. The CDR3 length is 13 residues. Per germline, CDR1 SGHVS and CDR2 FQNEAQ. The CDR3 DNA reads as TGTGCCAGCAGCGAAACAAGGGCCGGGGAGCTGTTTTTT. Protein product: CASSETRAGELFF.

This chain connects TRBV5-5 to TRBJ1-4, with a weak D call TRBD1 (5 bases). Deletions cut 7 bases from V and 8 bases from J, with 12 bases between. This CDR3 is 12 amino acids long. Germline loops: CDR1 SGHKS, CDR2 YYEKEE (reference sequence). Written as DNA, the CDR3 is TGTGCCAGCTTGACGGGGGAGGAAAAACTGTTTTTT. Translating gives CASLTGEEKLFF.

This chain joins TRBV12-3 or TRBV12-4 and TRBJ1-2; the D gene is possibly TRBD1 (6 bases). The CDR3 loop spans 15 amino acids. V shed 2 bases and J shed 2 bases, with 12 bases lying between them. Written as DNA, the CDR3 is TGTGCCAGCAGTTTATCAGGGGCTGGAAACTATGGCTACACCTTC. Amino acid sequence: CASSLSGAGNYGYTF.

The rearrangement joins TRBV6-1 to TRBJ2-3, with 7 bases that match TRBD2. Germline lookup yields CDR1 MNHNS and CDR2 SASEGT. V trimming: 6 bases; J trimming: 6 bases; junction bases outside the gene matches: 12. CDR3 size: 15 residues. In DNA form, the CDR3 reads TGTGCCAGCAGCCCCGTGGGGCGGGGGAGTGATACGCAGTATTTT. This encodes CASSPVGRGSDTQYF.

The rearrangement joins TRBV10-3 to TRBJ2-7, with 8 bases that match TRBD2. CDR1 ENHRY and CDR2 SYGVKD come from the germline V gene. Trimming cost V 6 bases and J 0 bases; bases outside gene matches: 4. This CDR3 spans 14 amino acids. The CDR3 DNA follows: TGTGCCATCAGCTTAGCGGGGCACTCCTACGAGCAGTACTTC. Translating it yields CAISLAGHSYEQYF.

This chain joins TRBV5-1 and TRBJ2-3; maybe TRBD2 (5 bases). Deletions cut 1 base from V and 5 bases from J, with 14 bases between. CDR3 length: 15 amino acids. Germline V lookup: CDR1 SGHRS, CDR2 YFSETQ. Here the CDR3 reads CASSLNGLREDTQYF. The CDR3 bases are TGCGCCAGCAGCTTGAACGGGCTGAGGGAAGATACGCAGTATTTT.

This chain's CDR3 is CASSAAPGRPGTEAFF. The CDR3 bases are TGTGCCAGCAGTGCGGCCCCCGGACGTCCGGGCACTGAAGCTTTCTTT. V usage is TRBV27 and J usage is TRBJ1-1; D is undetermined. This CDR3 comprises 16 residues. Trimming took off 5 bases at V and 4 bases at J, with 20 bases between the two ends. Germline V lookup: CDR1 MNHEY, CDR2 SMNVEV (reference sequence).

The V call is TRBV20-1, the J call TRBJ1-2; tentative D call: TRBD1 (5 bases). Trimming cost V 6 bases and J 8 bases, with 13 bases left between them. The CDR3 totals 11 residues. The germline gives CDR1 DFQATT, CDR2 SNEGSKA (reference sequence). The CDR3 bases are TGCAGTGCCCGCAGGGTGCGGGGCTACACCTTC. It yields the protein CSARRVRGYTF.

The V and J genes are TRBV29-1 and TRBJ2-1; D not certain. The germline CDR1 and CDR2 sequences are SQVTM and ANQGSEA. This CDR3 has 11 amino acids. Trimming left V 0 bases short and J 9 bases short, with 6 bases between. CDR3 DNA sequence: TGCAGCGTTGAAGATCCCGGTGAGCAGTTCTTC. It specifies CSVEDPGEQFF.

This clonotype has more than one count but fewer than ten. This chain uses TRBV5-1 with TRBJ1-1, with D maybe TRBD1 (6 bases). The CDR3 totals 13 residues. Per germline, CDR1 SGHRS and CDR2 YFSETQ. Between the trimmed V and J ends, which lost 2 bases and 7 bases, there was a span of 12 bases. CDR3 nucleotide sequence: TGCGCCAGCAGCTTTCAGGGGCTGGATGAAGCTTTCTTT. It codes for CASSFQGLDEAFF.

This clonotype was picked up a small number of times. The rearrangement links TRBV28 to TRBJ1-2; TRBD1 matches 7 bases. The CDR3 spans 17 residues. Germline V gene lookup returns CDR1 MDHEN and CDR2 SYDVKM. V dropped 8 bases and J dropped 2; count of bases not matched to a gene: 17. CDR3 in DNA: TGTGCCAGCGGGGCCCCAGGAACAGGGGTCAAAAACTATGGCTACACCTTC. Translation: CASGAPGTGVKNYGYTF.

The chain links TRBV2 to TRBJ1-1; D remains unclear. V was trimmed by 7 bases and J by 5 bases, leaving 14 bases between them. CDR1 and CDR2 (germline): SNHLY, FYNNEI. The CDR3 sequence is 13 residues long. CDR3 sequence: CASIETTWTEAFF. Written as DNA, the CDR3 is TGTGCCAGCATAGAGACGACCTGGACTGAAGCTTTCTTT.

The CDR3 DNA sequence: TGTGCCAGCAGCTTGGGCCGGTCGGAGACCCAGTACTTC. Protein product: CASSLGRSETQYF. The chain uses TRBV5-4 and TRBJ2-5; no clear D gene. Germline V gives CDR1 SGHNT, CDR2 YYREEE (reference sequence). The CDR3 covers 13 residues. V lost 0 bases and J lost 5, with 8 bases in between.

This clonotype was picked up a small number of times. The junction differs from germline at one of its ends, possibly a read error. V usage is TRBV7-2 and J usage is TRBJ1-1, with D tentatively TRBD1 (6 bases). This CDR3 has 17 amino acids. CDR1 and CDR2 (germline): SGHTA, FQGNSA. The chain's CDR3 is CASNLGVLAGVGTEAFF. CDR3 nucleotide sequence: TGTGCCAGCAACTTAGGGGTATTAGCAGGGGTTGGCACTGAAGCTTTCTTT.

J is TRBJ2-2 and V is TRBV3-1; D is ambiguous. Germline CDR1 LGHDT, CDR2 YNNKEL (reference sequence). This CDR3 is 13 amino acids long. V was pared by 4 bases and J by 4 bases, with 7 bases between. The CDR3 DNA sequence: TGTGCCAGCAGCCGCACCTTCACCGGGGAGCTGTTTTTT. As protein: CASSRTFTGELFF.

V is TRBV4-3 and J is TRBJ2-1, with D uncertain. Germline V gene lookup returns CDR1 LGHNA and CDR2 YSLEER. The CDR3 is 14 residues long. The germline V and J ends were trimmed by 0 bases and 7 bases, with 10 bases remaining between them. The CDR3 DNA is TGCGCCAGCAGCCAAGATTCAACTGGGAATGAGCAGTTCTTC. As protein: CASSQDSTGNEQFF.

This clonotype was detected a few times. J is TRBJ2-7 and V is TRBV5-6; D could derive from TRBD1 or TRBD2 (5 bases each). V dropped 0 bases and J dropped 6 bases, with 13 bases sitting between them. The CDR3 has 14 amino acids. CDR1 is SGHDT, CDR2 YYEEEE, per germline. CDR3 in amino acids: CASSLGDVGSEQYF. CDR3 DNA: TGTGCCAGCAGCTTGGGGGACGTGGGAAGCGAGCAGTACTTC. Full variable domain (remainder filled in from reference TRBV5-6 and TRBJ2-7): DAGVTQSPTHLIKTRGQQVTLRCSPKSGHDTVSWYQQALGQGPQFIFQYYEEEERQRGNFPDRFSGHQFPNYSSELNVNALLLGDSALYLCASSLGDVGSEQYFGPGTRLTVT.

V usage is TRBV5-1 and J usage is TRBJ2-5; perhaps D is TRBD1 or TRBD2 (5 bases each). The germline gives CDR1 SGHRS, CDR2 YFSETQ. The CDR3 is 16 residues long. Trimming removed 1 base from V and 4 bases from J, with 17 bases in between. Here the CDR3 DNA reads TGCGCCAGCAGCTTGTGGGACCACTCCCAGCCAGAGACCCAGTACTTC. Protein product: CASSLWDHSQPETQYF.

Only a few counts were recorded for this clonotype. The chain has TRBV7-2 and TRBJ2-7; unclear D gene. Germline CDR1 reads SGHTA; CDR2 reads FQGNSA. Trimming left V 5 bases short and J 2 bases short, with 7 bases between. This CDR3 spans 12 amino acids. CDR3 coding DNA: TGTGCCAGCAGCCCTATCGCCTACGAGCAGTACTTC. Translating it yields CASSPIAYEQYF.

This clonotype was counted between two and nine times. The V and J genes are TRBV12-3 or TRBV12-4 and TRBJ2-1, with 8 bases identical to TRBD2. This CDR3 region has 15 residues. Trimming at V came to 5 bases and at J to 4 bases, leaving 7 bases not matched to a gene. CDR3 protein: CASSTGLAVYNEQFF. Here the CDR3 DNA reads TGTGCCAGCAGTACTGGACTAGCAGTTTACAATGAGCAGTTCTTC.

This clonotype was counted ten times or more. This chain links TRBV11-2 with TRBJ2-1; possibly TRBD2 for D (6 bases). V shed 5 bases and J shed 6 bases, with 14 bases lying between them. This CDR3 has 14 residues. Germline-derived CDR1 and CDR2 are SGHAT and FQNNGV. This CDR3 is CASSPRAGGNEQFF. CDR3 in DNA: TGTGCCAGCAGCCCTAGAGCCGGGGGCAATGAGCAGTTCTTC.